The next 30 T cell receptor beta chains were all read from a single sample in a study of Graves' ophthalmopathy and Graves' hyperthyroidism. Investigators amplified TCR beta CDR3 regions from RNA transcripts. The first-round RT-PCR employed HTBI primers together with the Qiagen OneStep RT-PCR kit. A multiplex PCR was then performed as the second round. MiXCR, run by TCRdb on the multiplex PCR reads, gives a single entry per CDR3 protein. Seen here are about 390,000 distinct CDR3 sequences, about a sixth observed once, and the top ten hold 2% to 2.5%. Material: peripheral blood. All receptors derive from an adult woman with stable Graves' hyperthyroidism.

In its sample, this clonotype was seen a few times. The rearrangement links TRBV28 to TRBJ2-3; weak D call: TRBD2 (5 bases). V was shortened by 5 bases and J by 1 base, with 16 bases between the two germline ends. The germline V gene encodes CDR1 MDHEN and CDR2 SYDVKM. This CDR3 has 16 amino acids. This chain's CDR3 is CASSLPLFGGTDTQYF. The CDR3 nucleotides read TGTGCCAGCAGTCTTCCCCTGTTCGGGGGCACAGATACGCAGTATTTT.

The V and J genes are TRBV6-5 and TRBJ2-5, with unresolved D. Germline V CDR1 and CDR2: MNHEY, SVGAGI. The CDR3 sequence is 13 residues long. V dropped 2 bases and J dropped 5 bases, with 9 bases sitting between them. Written as DNA, the CDR3 is TGTGCCAGCAGTTACCGGATGGGGGAGACCCAGTACTTC. Translating gives CASSYRMGETQYF.

This clonotype was seen many times. The chain's CDR3 is CASTQGLGVMNTEAFF. DNA of the CDR3: TGTGCCAGCACCCAAGGACTGGGGGTCATGAACACTGAAGCTTTCTTT. The chain combines TRBV6-6 with TRBJ1-1; D is possibly TRBD1 (5 bases). CDR3 size: 16 residues. The ends were cut back, 7 bases at V and 0 bases at J, with 18 bases in the middle. Germline values: CDR1 MNHNY, CDR2 SVGAGI (reference sequence).

This clonotype was counted many times. This chain links TRBV5-1 with TRBJ2-7; tentatively, D is TRBD2 (5 bases). The germline V and J ends were trimmed by 4 bases and 5 bases, with 10 bases remaining between them. This CDR3 is built from 12 residues. Germline CDR1 SGHRS, CDR2 YFSETQ. DNA of the CDR3: TGCGCCAGCAGCCCCTGGGGAGACGAGCAGTACTTC. This sequence encodes CASSPWGDEQYF.

The chain has TRBV15 and TRBJ1-1; D unclear. V was clipped by 0 bases and J by 1 base, with 9 bases between them. CDR3 length: 15 amino acids. Germline values: CDR1 LNHNV, CDR2 YYDKDF (reference sequence). The CDR3 sequence: CATSRDGTTNTEAFF. Written as DNA, the CDR3 is TGTGCCACCAGCAGAGATGGAACAACGAACACTGAAGCTTTCTTT.

This clonotype showed up many times. V gene TRBV28 combines with J gene TRBJ1-5; 7 positions match TRBD1. Germline V gene data show CDR1 as MDHEN and CDR2 as SYDVKM. The CDR3 extends over 16 amino acids. Losses at the gene ends were 6 bases for V and 1 base for J; bases not matched to a gene: 9. The CDR3 sequence: CASRTDREASNQPQHF. DNA of the CDR3: TGTGCCAGCAGGACTGACAGGGAAGCAAGCAATCAGCCCCAGCATTTT.

Note on this clonotype: This could be a read error, since a much larger clone is one nucleotide away. The CDR3: CACSLRQGAGYEQYF. The CDR3 DNA reads as TGCGCCTGCAGCCTCCGACAGGGGGCAGGATACGAGCAGTACTTC. The chain carries TRBV7-2 and TRBJ2-7, with 10 bases identical to TRBD1. Germline CDR1 is SGHTA and CDR2 is FQGNSA. This CDR3 spans 15 amino acids.

This clonotype has at least ten counts. This rearrangement joins TRBV7-2 to TRBJ1-6, with no clear D. Germline-derived CDR1 and CDR2 are SGHTA and FQGNSA. Trimming cost V 4 bases and J 8 bases, with 9 bases left between them. This CDR3 region has 13 residues. CDR3 in DNA: TGTGCCAGCAGCTCGAAGTGGGATTCACCCCTCCACTTT. This translates into CASSSKWDSPLHF.

This clonotype was recorded many times. The rearrangement joins TRBV20-1 to TRBJ2-5; TRBD2 agrees at 13 bases. There are 15 residues in the CDR3. The junction had 7 bases not matched to a gene; V was cut back by 2 bases and J by 7 bases. Germline CDR1 DFQATT, CDR2 SNEGSKA (reference sequence). CDR3: CSARPGTSGIGTQYF. CDR3 in DNA: TGCAGTGCTAGACCCGGGACTAGCGGGATTGGGACCCAGTACTTC.

V and J are TRBV19 and TRBJ1-1, with TRBD1 as a possible D gene (5 bases). The CDR3 totals 14 residues. Trimming took 1 base from V and 5 from J, leaving 11 bases between them. Germline V gene sequence: CDR1 LNHDA, CDR2 SQIVND (reference sequence). The CDR3 is CASSIGDLETEAFF. Here the CDR3 DNA reads TGTGCCAGTAGTATAGGGGACCTGGAGACTGAAGCTTTCTTT.

This clonotype showed up many times. At one end, the junction sequence differs from germline, possibly due to a read error. This rearrangement joins TRBV12-3 or TRBV12-4 to TRBJ2-5; TRBD1 might be the D (6 bases). The CDR3 is 14 residues long. The CDR3 DNA reads as TGTGTCAGCAGTCGAGGGGGACACCAAGAGACCCAGTACTTC. As protein: CVSSRGGHQETQYF.

The CDR3 nucleotides are TGTGCCAGCAGTCTATCGGGACAGGGCAACTACGAGCAGTACGTC. Amino acids: CASSLSGQGNYEQYV. The chain employs TRBV28 and TRBJ2-7; TRBD1 matches 9 bases. Germline CDR1 reads MDHEN; CDR2 reads SYDVKM. The CDR3 runs to 15 residues. Trimming took 5 bases from V and 3 from J; bases not matched to a gene: 8.

In regard to this clonotype: This may be a read error, as it is one base from a much larger clone. The V call is TRBV28, the J call TRBJ1-5; TRBD1 might be the D (5 bases). This CDR3 is 15 amino acids long. Germline V gene sequence: CDR1 MDHEN, CDR2 SYDVKM. V was clipped by 3 bases and J by 4 bases, with 13 bases between them. The CDR3 coding sequence is TGTGCCAGCAGTTTCTTCAGGGTTGGGAATCAGCCCCAGCATTTT. Translation: CASSFFRVGNQPQHF.

This clonotype came up many times. This chain links TRBV24-1 with TRBJ2-2; D might be TRBD2 (6 bases). Trimming removed 5 bases from V and 2 bases from J, with 20 bases in between. This CDR3 contains 18 residues. Germline CDR1 KGHDR, CDR2 SFDVKD. DNA for the CDR3: TGTGCCACCAGTGGTCGCGGAGTCCGCGGGATAAACACCGGGGAGCTGTTTTTT. Translated, it gives CATSGRGVRGINTGELFF.

This clonotype was counted at least ten times. The chain uses TRBV28 and TRBJ1-6, with D perhaps matching TRBD1 (5 bases). V was pared by 4 bases and J by 2 bases, with 12 bases between. Per germline, CDR1 MDHEN and CDR2 SYDVKM. The CDR3 is made up of 16 amino acids. The CDR3 nucleotides read TGTGCCAGCAGTTCCGGGGCTGATCCCTATAATTCACCCCTCCACTTT. Translating it yields CASSSGADPYNSPLHF.

This clonotype has a count of ten or more. The chain combines TRBV28 with TRBJ1-5; D gene ambiguous. Germline V lookup: CDR1 MDHEN, CDR2 SYDVKM. This CDR3 has 14 amino acids. Trimming left V 8 bases short and J 1 base short, with 12 bases between. CDR3 sequence (DNA): TGTGCCAGCGGCGTTCTGGGAAGCAATCAGCCCCAGCATTTT. Translation: CASGVLGSNQPQHF.

This clonotype was seen many times. The chain joins TRBV2 to TRBJ1-3; the match to TRBD1 covers 7 bases. The CDR3 extends over 14 amino acids. J lost 4 bases, V lost 5 bases, and 5 bases had no gene match. CDR1 SNHLY and CDR2 FYNNEI come from the germline V gene. CDR3 in DNA: TGTGCCAGCAGTAGACAGGGATCCGGAAACACCATATATTTT. Translation: CASSRQGSGNTIYF.

This clonotype was counted ten times or more. The chain joins TRBV25-1 to TRBJ2-5; 11 bases are shared with TRBD2. The V and J ends lost 1 base and 4 bases, in that order; junction bases with no gene match: 14. Germline values: CDR1 MGHDK, CDR2 SYGVNS. CDR3 size: 19 residues. CDR3 loop: CASSEWFRGTSGAPETQYF. DNA for the CDR3: TGTGCCAGCAGTGAATGGTTCAGAGGGACTAGCGGAGCCCCAGAGACCCAGTACTTC. The variable domain in full, with the rest retrieved from reference TRBV25-1 and TRBJ2-5, is EADIYQTPRYLVIGTGKKITLECSQTMGHDKMYWYQQDPGMELHLIHYSYGVNSTEKGDLSSESTVSRIRTEHFPLTLESARPSHTSQYLCASSEWFRGTSGAPETQYFGPGTRLLVL.

J is TRBJ1-2 and V is TRBV7-2; D unclear. Germline V gives CDR1 SGHTA, CDR2 FQGNSA. V was cut by 5 bases and J by 7 bases, with 20 bases left in between. CDR3 length: 15 residues. The CDR3 spells CASSVTLQVPSGYTF. The CDR3 nucleotides read TGTGCCAGCAGCGTAACCTTGCAGGTCCCTAGTGGCTACACCTTC.

Concerning this clonotype itself: This sequence may be a read error, since a much larger clone differs from it by one base. The V call is TRBV4-1, the J call TRBJ2-5; D may be TRBD2 (5 bases). The V end was cut by 0 bases, the J end by 7 bases, with 18 bases between. The germline V gene encodes CDR1 MGHRA and CDR2 YSYEKL. The CDR3 is 16 amino acids. In DNA form, the CDR3 reads TGCGCCAGCAGCCAAGAGCCCGGGGTCGGCGGAGCGACCCAGTACTTC. Translation gives CASSQEPGVGGATQYF.

Many counts were recorded for this clonotype. The V call is TRBV29-1, the J call TRBJ1-1, with unresolved D. The germline V gene has CDR1 SQVTM and CDR2 ANQGSEA. Trimming left V 4 bases short and J 4 bases short, with 10 bases between. The CDR3 runs 12 residues. CDR3 nucleotide sequence: TGCAGCGTTGTGAGGTCGGGCACTGAAGCTTTCTTT. Its protein product is CSVVRSGTEAFF. Full variable domain (outside the CDR3, taken from reference TRBV29-1 and TRBJ1-1): SAVISQKPSRDICQRGTSLTIQCQVDSQVTMMFWYRQQPGQSLTLIATANQGSEATYESGFVIDKFPISRPNLTFSTLTVSNMSPEDSSIYLCSVVRSGTEAFFGQGTRLTVV.

This clonotype was found many times. The rearrangement uses TRBV19 and TRBJ2-7; 9 bases align to TRBD1. V lost 6 bases to trimming and J lost 2 bases; unmatched junction nucleotides: 5. Germline loops: CDR1 LNHDA, CDR2 SQIVND (reference sequence). CDR3 size: 14 residues. The CDR3 spells CASSGTGLTYEQYF. The CDR3 DNA sequence: TGTGCCAGTAGCGGGACAGGGTTAACCTACGAGCAGTACTTC. Using reference TRBV19 and TRBJ2-7 for the parts outside the CDR3, the full variable domain is DGGITQSPKYLFRKEGQNVTLSCEQNLNHDAMYWYRQDPGQGLRLIYYSQIVNDFQKGDIAEGYSVSREKKESFPLTVTSAQKNPTAFYLCASSGTGLTYEQYFGPGTRLTVT.

This clonotype showed up many times. V usage is TRBV28 and J usage is TRBJ2-2; TRBD2 aligns across 8 bases. V trimming: 5 bases; J trimming: 5 bases; junction bases outside the gene matches: 10. Germline V gene data show CDR1 as MDHEN and CDR2 as SYDVKM. The CDR3 is made up of 16 amino acids. The chain's CDR3 is CASSRTGTRNTGELFF. The CDR3 coding sequence is TGTGCCAGCAGTCGAACCGGGACTAGAAATACCGGGGAGCTGTTTTTT.

Ten or more counts support this clonotype. This chain uses TRBV6-1 with TRBJ2-7; a weak D match, TRBD1 (6 bases). Germline CDR1 and CDR2: MNHNS and SASEGT. V was cut by 3 bases and J by 4 bases, with 16 bases left in between. The CDR3 is made up of 15 amino acids. The CDR3 protein is CASSDEVGQRYEQYF. In DNA, the CDR3 is TGTGCCAGCAGTGACGAGGTAGGACAGAGATACGAGCAGTACTTC.

This clonotype was seen many times. The chain combines TRBV6-1 with TRBJ2-7; the match to TRBD2 covers 7 bases. The V gene end was trimmed by 6 bases and the J gene end by 3 bases; junction bases not matched to a gene: 8. Germline lookup yields CDR1 MNHNS and CDR2 SASEGT. CDR3 length: 14 amino acids. This CDR3 is CASSPGRVGYEQYF. For the CDR3, the DNA is TGTGCCAGCAGCCCGGGGAGGGTTGGCTACGAGCAGTACTTC.

The gene calls are TRBV19 and TRBJ2-1; 9 nucleotides match TRBD1. The CDR3 is made up of 12 amino acids. CDR1 is LNHDA and CDR2 is SQIVND in the germline V gene (reference sequence). The trim removed 8 bases at V and 8 bases at J, leaving 4 bases unmatched. CDR3 nucleotides: TGTGCCAGTGGGGACAGGGTCGATGAGCAGTTCTTC. As protein: CASGDRVDEQFF.

The rearrangement links TRBV6-1 to TRBJ1-2; no definite D call. The CDR3 is 11 residues long. Looked up from germline, CDR1 is MNHNS and CDR2 is SASEGT. V lost 4 bases, J lost 8 bases, and 8 bases lay in between. DNA of the CDR3: TGTGCCAGCAGTGCGCCTCTGGGCTACACCTTC. Encoded protein: CASSAPLGYTF.

This clonotype came up many times. This chain connects TRBV6-2 or TRBV6-3 to TRBJ2-5; D is perhaps TRBD2 (5 bases). Germline values: CDR1 MNHEY, CDR2 SVGEGT. V was clipped by 2 bases and J by 5 bases, with 6 bases between them. The CDR3 extends over 12 amino acids. The CDR3 reads CASSYRGETQYF. CDR3 DNA: TGTGCCAGCAGTTACCGGGGTGAGACCCAGTACTTC.

This clonotype occurred many times. The rearrangement joins TRBV11-2 to TRBJ1-1; a weak D match, TRBD1 (5 bases). CDR1 and CDR2 (germline): SGHAT, FQNNGV. The CDR3 contains 15 residues. V was pared by 2 bases and J by 5 bases, with 15 bases between. This chain's CDR3 is CASSLLAGTVTEAFF. For the CDR3, the DNA is TGTGCCAGCAGCTTATTGGCAGGGACGGTGACTGAAGCTTTCTTT.

This clonotype was detected ten times or more. The V gene is TRBV12-5, the J gene TRBJ2-7; D unclear. V lost 3 bases and J lost 2, with 5 bases in between. The CDR3 has 12 amino acids. The germline V gene encodes CDR1 LGHNT and CDR2 FRNRAP. CDR3 nucleotides: TGTGCTAGTGGTTTCCTAACCTACGAGCAGTACTTC. Its protein is CASGFLTYEQYF.